This entry features one T cell receptor (beta chain) sequence. In the original analysis: Reference gene primer amplification gave estimated nucleated cell counts. Method: immunoSEQ multiplex PCR; TCRdb's copy keeps in-frame clones and lacks some. The DNA was the basis for D and trimming; V, J and clone size are from that table. The table lists about 130,000 clones, 65% to 85% of them singletons, with approximately 18% in the top ten. Trimming removed 3 bases at V and 2 bases at J, with 9 bases between. This CDR3 is 14 amino acids long. Per the germline V gene, CDR1 is SGHTA and CDR2 is FQGTGA. Enrollment of patients from Seattle took place during active infection, with longitudinal follow-up. The data stem from a study of blood T cell repertoires in COVID-19. Study background: The United States, Italy and Spain supplied acute and convalescent COVID-19 samples. The cDNA or gDNA used as material had been derived from T cells, B-cell-depleted T cells, or PBMCs.

The source of this sequence is a man aged 30 to 45 with COVID-19, enrolled during active disease. Sequenced: peripheral blood. The V gene is TRBV7-3, the J gene TRBJ2-3; D call uncertain. The CDR3, as DNA: TGTGCCAGCAGCTTTACCGGTGACACAGATACGCAGTATTTT. Translated: CASSFTGDTDTQYF. The variable domain in full, with the rest retrieved from reference TRBV7-3 and TRBJ2-3, is GAGVSQTPSNKVTEKGKYVELRCDPISGHTALYWYRQSLGQGPEFLIYFQGTGAADDSGLPNDRFFAVRPEGSVSTLKIQRTERGDSAVYLCASSFTGDTDTQYFGPGTRLTVL.